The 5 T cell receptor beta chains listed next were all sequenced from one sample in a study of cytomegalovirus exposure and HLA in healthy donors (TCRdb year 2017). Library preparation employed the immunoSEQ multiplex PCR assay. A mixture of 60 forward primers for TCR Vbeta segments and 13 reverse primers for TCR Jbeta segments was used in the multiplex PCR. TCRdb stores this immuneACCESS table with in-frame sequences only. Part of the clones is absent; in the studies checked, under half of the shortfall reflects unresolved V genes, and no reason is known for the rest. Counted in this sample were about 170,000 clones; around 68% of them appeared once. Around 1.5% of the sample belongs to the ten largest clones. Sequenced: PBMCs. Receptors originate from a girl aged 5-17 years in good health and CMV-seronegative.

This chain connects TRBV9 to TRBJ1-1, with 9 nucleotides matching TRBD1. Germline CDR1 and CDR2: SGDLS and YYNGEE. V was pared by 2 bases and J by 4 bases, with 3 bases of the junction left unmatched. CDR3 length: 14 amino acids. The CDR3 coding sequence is TGTGCCAGCAGCGTGAGGACAGGGGTCACTGAAGCTTTCTTT. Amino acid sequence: CASSVRTGVTEAFF.

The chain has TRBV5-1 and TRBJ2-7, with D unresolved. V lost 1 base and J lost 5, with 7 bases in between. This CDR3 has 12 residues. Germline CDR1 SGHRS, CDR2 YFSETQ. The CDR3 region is CASSLSRDEQYF. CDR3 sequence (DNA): TGCGCCAGCAGCTTGTCCCGGGACGAGCAGTACTTC.

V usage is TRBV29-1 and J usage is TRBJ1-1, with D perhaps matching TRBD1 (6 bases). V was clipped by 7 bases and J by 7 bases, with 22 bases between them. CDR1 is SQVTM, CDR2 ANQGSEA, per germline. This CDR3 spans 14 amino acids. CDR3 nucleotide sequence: TGCAGCGCCTCCCCTGGGGGGCGCGGGGGTGAAGCTTTCTTT. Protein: CSASPGGRGGEAFF.

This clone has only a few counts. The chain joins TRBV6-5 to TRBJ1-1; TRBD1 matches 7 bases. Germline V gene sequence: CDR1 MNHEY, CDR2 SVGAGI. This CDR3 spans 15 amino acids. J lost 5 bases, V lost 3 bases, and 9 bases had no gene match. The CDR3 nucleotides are TGTGCCAGCAGTTATTTTGAGGGGGCGAAGACTGAAGCTTTCTTT. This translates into CASSYFEGAKTEAFF.

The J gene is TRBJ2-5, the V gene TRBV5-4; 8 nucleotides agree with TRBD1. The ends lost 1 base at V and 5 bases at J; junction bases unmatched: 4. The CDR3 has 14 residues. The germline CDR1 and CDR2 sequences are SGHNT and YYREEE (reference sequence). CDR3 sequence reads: CASSLPTGGETQYF. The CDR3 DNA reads TGTGCCAGCAGCTTGCCAACAGGGGGGGAGACCCAGTACTTC.